This entry lists 21 T cell receptor beta chains sequenced from one sample in a study of T-cell memory formation after mild COVID-19. TCRdb ran MiXCR on the 5' RACE reads and lists one entry per CDR3 protein. The sample shows 350,000 to 400,000 distinct CDR3 sequences, roughly 21% of them seen only once. Sequenced input: PBMCs or a T cell subset sorted from them (not recorded which). These receptors were taken from an adult woman who had mild COVID-19 (a few samples of this study predate the infection). Cell type and time point are not known.

J is TRBJ2-3 and V is TRBV29-1; 7 bases map to TRBD1. The V and J ends lost 3 bases and 1 base, in that order; junction bases with no gene match: 1. CDR3 length: 13 residues. From germline, CDR1 is SQVTM and CDR2 ANQGSEA. The CDR3 DNA sequence: TGCAGCGTTGAGGACAGGCGCACAGATACGCAGTATTTT. Its translation is CSVEDRRTDTQYF.

This chain joins TRBV7-9 and TRBJ2-3, with D perhaps matching TRBD1 (5 bases). The CDR3 runs to 14 residues. The V gene's germline CDR1 is SEHNR and CDR2 FQNEAQ (reference sequence). The V end was cut by 2 bases, the J end by 0 bases, with 6 bases between. CDR3 sequence (DNA): TGTGCCAGCAGCTTACAGGGAAGCACAGATACGCAGTATTTT. It specifies CASSLQGSTDTQYF.

The J gene is TRBJ2-2, the V gene TRBV24-1; D remains ambiguous. Trimming removed 2 bases at V and 4 bases at J, with 4 bases between. This CDR3 has 13 residues. Germline CDR1 reads KGHDR; CDR2 reads SFDVKD. The DNA for the CDR3 is TGTGCCACCAGTGATTCAGTCACCGGGGAGCTGTTTTTT. Translation gives CATSDSVTGELFF.

V is TRBV20-1 and J is TRBJ2-1; the match to TRBD2 covers 11 bases. Germline V gene lookup returns CDR1 DFQATT and CDR2 SNEGSKA (reference sequence). The CDR3 spans 17 residues. V lost 7 bases, J lost 8 bases, and 19 bases stayed unmatched. CDR3 DNA sequence: TGCAGTGTCCGTCCTTATTTAGCGGGGGGGCCTCCAGATGAGCAGTTCTTC. Protein product: CSVRPYLAGGPPDEQFF.

V and J are TRBV24-1 and TRBJ2-7, with 9 positions matching TRBD1. The length of the CDR3 is 15 residues. The junction had 5 bases not matched to a gene; V was cut back by 3 bases and J by 3 bases. CDR1 is KGHDR and CDR2 is SFDVKD in the germline V gene. This chain's CDR3 is CATSDRQGDRYEQYF. The CDR3 bases are TGTGCCACCAGTGATCGACAGGGGGACCGCTACGAGCAGTACTTC.

CDR3 residues: CASQKYGLAGAGSGELFF. The DNA of the CDR3 is TGTGCCAGCCAAAAGTACGGGCTAGCGGGAGCAGGTTCCGGGGAGCTGTTTTTT. The chain is built from TRBV2 and TRBJ2-2; 10 bases fit TRBD2. The CDR3 loop spans 18 amino acids. V lost 8 bases, J lost 6 bases, and 18 bases stayed unmatched. The V gene's germline CDR1 is SNHLY and CDR2 FYNNEI.

The rearrangement joins TRBV4-1 to TRBJ1-2, with no clear D. The V end lost 1 base, the J end lost 6 bases, and 12 bases lay between the germline ends. Germline assignment: CDR1 MGHRA and CDR2 YSYEKL. The CDR3 totals 14 residues. CDR3 amino acids: CASSQGSSIHGYTF. The CDR3 region has the DNA TGCGCCAGCAGCCAAGGGAGTTCCATTCATGGCTACACCTTC.

This chain connects TRBV20-1 to TRBJ2-1; 9 positions agree with TRBD2. CDR3 length: 15 residues. Per germline, CDR1 DFQATT and CDR2 SNEGSKA (reference sequence). Germline trimming cut 3 bases from V and 7 bases from J; bases unmatched to any gene: 10. CDR3 sequence reads: CSASSGSRVGNEQFF. CDR3 nucleotides: TGCAGTGCTAGTAGCGGGAGTAGGGTTGGAAATGAGCAGTTCTTC.

This clonotype was detected a few times. The V and J genes are TRBV12-3 or TRBV12-4 and TRBJ2-1; 9 bases align to TRBD1. With V trimmed by 6 bases and J by 3 bases, 6 bases remained unmatched. The CDR3 runs to 15 residues. The CDR3 bases are TGTGCCAGCAGCAACAGGGGGCGCGACTACAATGAGCAGTTCTTC. This codes for CASSNRGRDYNEQFF.

The V call is TRBV29-1, the J call TRBJ1-1; D not certain. The CDR3 runs to 14 residues. Looked up from germline, CDR1 is SQVTM and CDR2 is ANQGSEA. V was clipped by 4 bases and J by 4 bases, with 16 bases between them. The CDR3 coding sequence is TGCAGCGTTGTAACAGTCTACGCTAGCACTGAAGCTTTCTTT. This gives the protein CSVVTVYASTEAFF.

This chain joins TRBV7-2 and TRBJ2-1; 7 bases are shared with TRBD2. The CDR3 loop spans 17 amino acids. Germline V gene sequence: CDR1 SGHTA, CDR2 FQGNSA. With V trimmed by 3 bases and J by 3 bases, 11 bases remained unmatched. The CDR3 nucleotides read TGTGCCAGCAGCTTCCCGTCGTGGGGGGGAGACTACAATGAGCAGTTCTTC. It translates to CASSFPSWGGDYNEQFF.

This clonotype was counted ten times or more. CDR3 residues: CASSPSPEETQYF. As DNA, the CDR3 is TGCGCCAGCAGCCCCAGTCCCGAAGAGACCCAGTACTTC. The V and J genes are TRBV5-1 and TRBJ2-5; unclear D gene. Trimming pared 4 bases from V and 3 bases from J, leaving 10 bases between. Germline CDR1 reads SGHRS; CDR2 reads YFSETQ. The CDR3 runs to 13 residues.

The V gene is TRBV7-9, the J gene TRBJ2-1; TRBD2 matches 9 bases. V lost 5 bases and J lost 4; bases outside the gene matches: 6. Germline-derived CDR1 and CDR2 are SEHNR and FQNEAQ (reference sequence). This CDR3 region has 15 residues. The CDR3 loop is CASSPGTSRYNEQFF. In DNA, the CDR3 is TGTGCCAGCAGCCCAGGGACTAGCAGATACAATGAGCAGTTCTTC.

Concerning this clonotype itself: At one end, the junction sequence differs from germline, possibly due to a read error. The chain recombines TRBV6-2 or TRBV6-3 with TRBJ2-3; D is unresolved. CDR3 length: 11 amino acids. Per the germline V gene, CDR1 is MNHEY and CDR2 is SVGEGT. CDR3 in amino acids: CDSSNSDTQYF. The CDR3 nucleotides are TGTGACAGCAGTAACTCAGATACGCAGTATTTT.

In its sample, this clonotype was seen a few times. The chain recombines TRBV6-6 with TRBJ1-6; D is unclear. This CDR3 comprises 13 residues. V gave up 0 bases and J gave up 9 bases, with 6 bases separating them. Germline CDR1 and CDR2: MNHNY and SVGAGI (reference sequence). In DNA form, the CDR3 reads TGTGCCAGCAGTTACTCGAAGGGTTCACCCCTCCACTTT. It translates to CASSYSKGSPLHF.

The sample holds a few counts of this clonotype. The genes are TRBV7-9 and TRBJ2-2; TRBD2 agrees at 9 bases. J lost 7 bases, V lost 0 bases, and 6 bases had no gene match. Germline V gives CDR1 SEHNR, CDR2 FQNEAQ (reference sequence). The CDR3 sequence is 16 residues long. CDR3 sequence: CASSLAAGGPHGELFF. CDR3 sequence (DNA): TGTGCCAGCAGCTTAGCAGCGGGAGGACCTCACGGGGAGCTGTTTTTT.

The rearrangement joins TRBV5-1 to TRBJ2-2, with no clear D. V gave up 4 bases and J gave up 8 bases, with 18 bases separating them. CDR3 length: 15 residues. The germline gives CDR1 SGHRS, CDR2 YFSETQ. The CDR3, as DNA: TGCGCCAGCAGCGAGCTTATAGACCTTACAGGGGAGCTGTTTTTT. Its protein product is CASSELIDLTGELFF.

The chain has TRBV4-3 and TRBJ1-2, with a weak D call TRBD1 (5 bases). V was clipped by 2 bases and J by 8 bases, with 15 bases between them. The CDR3 is 14 residues long. In germline, CDR1 is LGHNA, CDR2 YSLEER. In DNA form, the CDR3 reads TGCGCCAGCAGCCAACGGCGGGACGGGCACGGCTACACCTTC. Translation gives CASSQRRDGHGYTF.

The chain joins TRBV5-1 to TRBJ1-5; 7 bases are a match to TRBD1. The CDR3 has 15 residues. CDR1 and CDR2 from the germline V gene are SGHRS and YFSETQ. With 3 bases clipped from V and 0 bases from J, the junction kept 3 bases outside the gene matches. This CDR3 reads CASSSTGDSNQPQHF. The DNA for the CDR3 is TGCGCCAGCAGCTCAACAGGGGATAGCAATCAGCCCCAGCATTTT. The full variable domain, its missing parts supplied by reference TRBV5-1 and TRBJ1-5, is KAGVTQTPRYLIKTRGQQVTLSCSPISGHRSVSWYQQTPGQGLQFLFEYFSETQRNKGNFPGRFSGRQFSNSRSEMNVSTLELGDSALYLCASSSTGDSNQPQHFGDGTRLSIL.

This clonotype appeared a few times. The rearrangement joins TRBV4-1 to TRBJ2-1; a possible D gene is TRBD2 (6 bases). V lost 0 bases and J lost 6, with 15 bases in between. This CDR3 has 16 amino acids. Germline lookup yields CDR1 MGHRA and CDR2 YSYEKL. CDR3 region: CASSQDGGRSGNEQFF. Here the CDR3 DNA reads TGCGCCAGCAGCCAAGATGGGGGGAGGTCCGGCAATGAGCAGTTCTTC.

This clonotype was seen more than once but under ten times. This rearrangement joins TRBV5-1 to TRBJ2-5; 9 positions match TRBD1. The CDR3 contains 15 residues. Per the germline V gene, CDR1 is SGHRS and CDR2 is YFSETQ. V lost 4 bases, J lost 4 bases, and 8 bases stayed unmatched. CDR3 sequence reads: CASSTDRGWGETQYF. The CDR3 coding sequence is TGCGCCAGCAGCACGGACAGGGGTTGGGGAGAGACCCAGTACTTC.